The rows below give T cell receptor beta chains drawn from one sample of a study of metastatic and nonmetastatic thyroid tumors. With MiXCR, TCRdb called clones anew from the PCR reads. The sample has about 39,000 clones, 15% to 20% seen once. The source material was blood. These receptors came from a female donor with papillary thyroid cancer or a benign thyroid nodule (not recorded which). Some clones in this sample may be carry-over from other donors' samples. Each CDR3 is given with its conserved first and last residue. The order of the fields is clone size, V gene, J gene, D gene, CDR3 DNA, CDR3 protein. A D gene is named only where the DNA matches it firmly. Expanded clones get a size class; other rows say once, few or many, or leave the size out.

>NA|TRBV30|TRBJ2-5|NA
TGTGCCTGGAGTGTACTGTTTACGGGGGAGTGGCGGGAGACCCAGTACTTC
CAWSVLFTGEWRETQYF
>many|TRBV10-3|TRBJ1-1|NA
TGTGCCATCAGCACAGCCTCTGAAGCTTTCTTT
CAISTASEAFF
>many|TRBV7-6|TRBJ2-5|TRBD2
TGTGCCAGCAGCGCCTCACTAGCGTTACAAGAGACCCAGTACTTC
CASSASLALQETQYF
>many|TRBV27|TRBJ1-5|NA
TGTGCCAGCAGTTTAACCAGGATGGCCCATCAGCCCCAGCATTTT
CASSLTRMAHQPQHF
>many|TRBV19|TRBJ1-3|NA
TGTGCCAGATTAACGGGCTCTGGAAACACCATATATTTT
CARLTGSGNTIYF
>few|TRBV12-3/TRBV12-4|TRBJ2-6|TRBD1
TGTGCCAGCAGTGGGGACAGGAGCTCTGGGTCTAACGTCCTGACTTTC
CASSGDRSSGSNVLTF
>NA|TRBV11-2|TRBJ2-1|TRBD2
TGTGCCAGCAGCCCCCTGGTGCTAGCGGGAAAGGGTGAGCAGTTCTTC
CASSPLVLAGKGEQFF
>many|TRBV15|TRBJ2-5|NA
TGTGCCACCAGCACCCAAGAGACCCAGTACTTC
CATSTQETQYF
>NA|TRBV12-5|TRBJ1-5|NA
TGTGCTAGTGGTTTGGGAAAACGGGAACATCAGCCCCAGCATTTT
CASGLGKREHQPQHF
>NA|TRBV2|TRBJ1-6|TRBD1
TGTGCCAGCGGAGGGACAGGAGGGAATTCACCCATCCACTTT
CASGGTGGNSPIHF
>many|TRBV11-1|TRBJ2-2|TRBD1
TGTGCCAGCAGCACCGGGACAGGAACCGGGGAGCTGTTTTTT
CASSTGTGTGELFF
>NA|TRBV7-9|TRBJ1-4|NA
TGTGCCAGCAGCTTCTCTCCCGGGATCAAGGATGAAAAACTGTTTTTT
CASSFSPGIKDEKLFF
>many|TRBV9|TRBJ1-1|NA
TGTGCCAGCAGTGGGGACTGGAACACTGAAGCTTTCTTT
CASSGDWNTEAFF
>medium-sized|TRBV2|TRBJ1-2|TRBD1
TGTGCCAGCAGTGAAGCGGGACAGGGGGTCTATGGCTACACCTTC
CASSEAGQGVYGYTF
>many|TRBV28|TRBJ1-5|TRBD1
TGTGCCAGCAGGATAGGGACAGGGGCGGGCAATCAGCCCCAGCATTTT
CASRIGTGAGNQPQHF
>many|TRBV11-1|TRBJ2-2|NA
TGTGCCAGCAGCTCCTCCGACAGAAATAAGAACACCGGGGAGCTGTTTTTT
CASSSSDRNKNTGELFF
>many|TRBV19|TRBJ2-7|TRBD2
TGTGCCAGTAGCAACATCAACAGCGGGGCCTCCTACGAGCAGTACTTC
CASSNINSGASYEQYF
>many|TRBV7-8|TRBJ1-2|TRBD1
TGTGCCAGCAGCCCAGGACAGGGAGGTTGGTATGGCTACACCTTC
CASSPGQGGWYGYTF
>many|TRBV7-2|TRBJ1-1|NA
TGTGCCAGCAGCTTAAAGGGAAGGGGCACTGAAGCTTTCTTT
CASSLKGRGTEAFF
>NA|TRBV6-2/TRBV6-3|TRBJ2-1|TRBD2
TGTGCCAGTGGGACGAAGCGACTAGCGAAGCCTCCAAGCTCCTACAATGAGCAGTTCTTC
CASGTKRLAKPPSSYNEQFF
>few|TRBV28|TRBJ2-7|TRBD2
TGTGCCAGCAGTTTATTGAGAGCGGGAGGGCTCGGAAACGAGCAGTACTTC
CASSLLRAGGLGNEQYF
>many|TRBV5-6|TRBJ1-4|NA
TGTGCCAGCAGCCAGGGGTTTCAGGGTAATGAAAAACTGTTTTTT
CASSQGFQGNEKLFF
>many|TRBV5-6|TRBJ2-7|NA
TGTGCCAGCAGCTTGATGAGGGACACCCCAGGACAGTACTTC
CASSLMRDTPGQYF
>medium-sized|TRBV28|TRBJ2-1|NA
TGTGCCAGCCTGGGGACGCGGGGCCAGAGCTCCTACAATGAGCAGTTCTTC
CASLGTRGQSSYNEQFF
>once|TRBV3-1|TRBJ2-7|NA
TGTGCCAGCAGCCAAGCAGGACGATCGCACGAGCAGTACTTC
CASSQAGRSHEQYF
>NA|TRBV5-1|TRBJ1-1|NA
TGCGCCAGCAGCTTGGACGGGGGAGGCACTGAAGCTTTCTTT
CASSLDGGGTEAFF
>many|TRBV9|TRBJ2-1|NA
TGTGCCAGCAGCGTAGGGGGTGAGCCCGACAATGAGCAGTTCTTC
CASSVGGEPDNEQFF
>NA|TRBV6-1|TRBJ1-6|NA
TGTGCCAGCAGTTCAGGGACTAATTCACCCCTCCACTTT
CASSSGTNSPLHF
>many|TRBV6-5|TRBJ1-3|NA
TGTGCCAGCAGTTACTCCGCGGTGGCAAACACCATATATTTT
CASSYSAVANTIYF
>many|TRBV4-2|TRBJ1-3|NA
TGTGCCAGCAGCCAATCGGGGGGCTCTGGAAACACCATATATTTT
CASSQSGGSGNTIYF
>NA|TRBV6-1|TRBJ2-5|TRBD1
TGTGCCAGCAGCCCCCAACAGGGGGCGAGGGAGACCCAGTACTTC
CASSPQQGARETQYF
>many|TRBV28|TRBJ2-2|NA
TGTGCCAGCAGTTTAGGTCAGCCTGGGGAGCTGTTTTTT
CASSLGQPGELFF
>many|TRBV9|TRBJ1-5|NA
TGTGCCAGCAGCGGAGACGGATTCAATCAGCCCCAGCATTTT
CASSGDGFNQPQHF
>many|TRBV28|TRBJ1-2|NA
TGTGCCAGCAGTTTAATACAGGTTTCGCGGGGCTACACCTTC
CASSLIQVSRGYTF
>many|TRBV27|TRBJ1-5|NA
TGTGCCAGCAGTTCGACAGATAGCAATCAGCCCCAGCATTTT
CASSSTDSNQPQHF
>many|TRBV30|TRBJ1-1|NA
TGTGCCTGGAGGACCCTTAACACTGAAGCTTTCTTT
CAWRTLNTEAFF
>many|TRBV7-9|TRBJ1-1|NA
TGTGCCAGCAGCTTAGGGGATAATACTGAAGCTTTCTTT
CASSLGDNTEAFF
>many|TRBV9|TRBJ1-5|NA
TGTGCCAGCAGCAAGGGAGGCTACAATCAGCCCCAGCATTTT
CASSKGGYNQPQHF
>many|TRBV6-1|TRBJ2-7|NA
TGTGCCAGCAGTCACAGGGTCTACGAGCAGTACTTC
CASSHRVYEQYF
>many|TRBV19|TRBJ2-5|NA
TGTGCCAGTAGTATCGGCGACGGCAGGGGAGAGACCCAGTACTTC
CASSIGDGRGETQYF
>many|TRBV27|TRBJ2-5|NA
TGTGCCAGCGGACTTCGGCAAGAGACCCAGTACTTC
CASGLRQETQYF
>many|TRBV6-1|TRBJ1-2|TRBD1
TGTGCCAGCAGTCCAGACCGGGACAGGGCAAAGAGCTATGGCTACACCTTC
CASSPDRDRAKSYGYTF
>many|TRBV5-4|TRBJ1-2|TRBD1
TGTGCCAGCAGCGGACAGGGACTGGCGGGCTACACCTTC
CASSGQGLAGYTF
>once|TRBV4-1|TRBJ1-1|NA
TGCGAAAGCAGCCAAGATTCAGGGAACACTGAAGCTTTATTT
CESSQDSGNTEALF
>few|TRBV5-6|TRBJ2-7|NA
TGTGCCAGCAGTCGGATACCCGCAGGGGACTACGAGCAGTACTTC
CASSRIPAGDYEQYF
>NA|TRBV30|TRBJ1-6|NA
TGTGCCTGGAGTGTAAATTCACCCCTCCACTTT
CAWSVNSPLHF
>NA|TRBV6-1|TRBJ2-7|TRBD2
TGTGCCAGCAGTTTAGCAGCGGGAGGGTTCAGCTACGAGCAGTACTTC
CASSLAAGGFSYEQYF
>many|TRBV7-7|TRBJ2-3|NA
TGTGCTAGCAGCTTAAGTGCCAGGGGCACAGATACGCAGTATTTT
CASSLSARGTDTQYF
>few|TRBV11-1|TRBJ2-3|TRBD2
TGTGCCAGCAGCGCACTAGCGGGGGGTACAGATACGCAGTATTTT
CASSALAGGTDTQYF
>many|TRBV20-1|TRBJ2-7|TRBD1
TGCAGTGCTAGCCACGCGGACAGGGTTGGAAACGAGCAGTACTTC
CSASHADRVGNEQYF
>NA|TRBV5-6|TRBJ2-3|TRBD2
TGTGCCATCAGCTACCGAGCGGGGGTGCCAGGTACGCAGTATTTT
CAISYRAGVPGTQYF
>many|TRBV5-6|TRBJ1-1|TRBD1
TGTGCCAGCGACAGGGGGAACACTGAAGCTTTCTTT
CASDRGNTEAFF
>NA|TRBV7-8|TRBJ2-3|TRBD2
TGTGCCAGCAGCTTAGAGAGGGCGGGAGTTGTAGATACGCAGTATTTT
CASSLERAGVVDTQYF
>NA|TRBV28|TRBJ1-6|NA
TGTGCCAGCGGAATCGGGAACCCGAATTCACCCCTCCACTTT
CASGIGNPNSPLHF
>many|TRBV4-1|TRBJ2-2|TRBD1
TGCGCCAGCAGCCAGAATATGGGGACAGGGTACACCGGGGAGCTGTTTTTT
CASSQNMGTGYTGELFF
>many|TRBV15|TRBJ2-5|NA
TGTGCCACCAGCAGCGCGCAAGAGACCCAGTACTTC
CATSSAQETQYF